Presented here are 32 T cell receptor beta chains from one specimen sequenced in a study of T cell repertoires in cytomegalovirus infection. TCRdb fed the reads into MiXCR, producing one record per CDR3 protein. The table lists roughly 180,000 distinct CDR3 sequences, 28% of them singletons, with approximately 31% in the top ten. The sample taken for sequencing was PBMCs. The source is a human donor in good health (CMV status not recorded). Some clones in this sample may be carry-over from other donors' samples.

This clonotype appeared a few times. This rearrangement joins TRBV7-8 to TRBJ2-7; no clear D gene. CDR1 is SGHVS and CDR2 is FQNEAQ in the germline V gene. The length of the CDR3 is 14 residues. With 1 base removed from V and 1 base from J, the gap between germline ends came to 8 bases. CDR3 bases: TGTGCCAGCAGCTTAGACCGAATGTCCTACGAGCAGTACTTC. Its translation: CASSLDRMSYEQYF.

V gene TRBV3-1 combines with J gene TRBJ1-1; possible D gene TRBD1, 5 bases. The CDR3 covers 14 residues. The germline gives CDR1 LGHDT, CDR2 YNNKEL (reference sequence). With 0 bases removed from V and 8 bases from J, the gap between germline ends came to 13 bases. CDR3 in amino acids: CASSQELGGKEAFF. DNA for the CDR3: TGTGCCAGCAGCCAAGAACTCGGGGGGAAAGAAGCTTTCTTT.

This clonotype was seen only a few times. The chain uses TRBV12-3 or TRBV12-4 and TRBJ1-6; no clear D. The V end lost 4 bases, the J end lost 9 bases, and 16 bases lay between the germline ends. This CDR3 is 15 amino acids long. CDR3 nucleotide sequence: TGTGCCAGCAGTTACACCGGGATTGGCGGTTCACCCCTCCACTTT. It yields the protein CASSYTGIGGSPLHF.

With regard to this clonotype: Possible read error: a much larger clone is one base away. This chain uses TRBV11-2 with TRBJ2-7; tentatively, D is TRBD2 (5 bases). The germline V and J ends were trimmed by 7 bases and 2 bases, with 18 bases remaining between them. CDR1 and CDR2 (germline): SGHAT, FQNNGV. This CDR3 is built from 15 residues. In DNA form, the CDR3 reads TGTGCCAGCAACCAACCCCAGTTGGAGGCCTACGAGCAGTACTTC. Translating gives CASNQPQLEAYEQYF.

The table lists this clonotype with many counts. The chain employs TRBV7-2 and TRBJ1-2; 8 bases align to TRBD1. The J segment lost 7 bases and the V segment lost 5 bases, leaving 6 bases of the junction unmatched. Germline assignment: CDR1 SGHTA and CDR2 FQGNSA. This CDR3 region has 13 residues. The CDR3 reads CASSETGAVGYTF. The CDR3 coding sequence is TGTGCCAGCAGCGAGACAGGGGCAGTTGGCTACACCTTC. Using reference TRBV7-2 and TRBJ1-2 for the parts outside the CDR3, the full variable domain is GAGVSQSPSNKVTEKGKDVELRCDPISGHTALYWYRQSLGQGLEFLIYFQGNSAPDKSGLPSDRFSAERTGGSVSTLTIQRTQQEDSAVYLCASSETGAVGYTFGSGTRLTVV.

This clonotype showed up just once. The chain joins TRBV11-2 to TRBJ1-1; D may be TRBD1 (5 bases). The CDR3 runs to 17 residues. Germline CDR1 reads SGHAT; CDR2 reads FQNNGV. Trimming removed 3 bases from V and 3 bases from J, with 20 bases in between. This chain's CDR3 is CASSFPLGVPRDTEAFF. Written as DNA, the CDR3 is TGTGCCAGCAGCTTCCCCCTGGGGGTCCCGCGAGACACTGAAGCTTTCTTT.

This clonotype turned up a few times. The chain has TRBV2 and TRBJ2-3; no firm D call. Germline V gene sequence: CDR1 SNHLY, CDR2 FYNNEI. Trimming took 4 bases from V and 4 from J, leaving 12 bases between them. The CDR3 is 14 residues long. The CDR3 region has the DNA TGTGCCAGCAGTGCAGTATCCCGCTCAGATACGCAGTATTTT. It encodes CASSAVSRSDTQYF.

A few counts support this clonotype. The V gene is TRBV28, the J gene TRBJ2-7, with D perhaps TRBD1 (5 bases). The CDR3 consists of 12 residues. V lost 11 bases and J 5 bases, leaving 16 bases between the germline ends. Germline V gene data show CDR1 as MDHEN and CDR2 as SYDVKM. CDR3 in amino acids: CAGGRAVDEQYF. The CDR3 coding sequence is TGTGCCGGCGGCAGGGCGGTCGACGAGCAGTACTTC.

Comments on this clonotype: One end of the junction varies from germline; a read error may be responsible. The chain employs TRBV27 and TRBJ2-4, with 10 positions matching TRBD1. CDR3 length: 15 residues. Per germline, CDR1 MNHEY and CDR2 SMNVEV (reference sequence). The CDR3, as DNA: TGTGCCAGCAGTTTTGGTGGGACAGGGGTGGACATTCGGTACTTC. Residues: CASSFGGTGVDIRYF.

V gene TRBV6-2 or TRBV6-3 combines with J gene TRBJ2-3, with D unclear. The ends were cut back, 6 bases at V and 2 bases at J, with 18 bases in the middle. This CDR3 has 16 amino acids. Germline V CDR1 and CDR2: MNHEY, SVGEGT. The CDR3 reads CASRNPHLGATDTQYF. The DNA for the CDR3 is TGTGCCAGCAGAAACCCCCACCTCGGCGCCACAGATACGCAGTATTTT.

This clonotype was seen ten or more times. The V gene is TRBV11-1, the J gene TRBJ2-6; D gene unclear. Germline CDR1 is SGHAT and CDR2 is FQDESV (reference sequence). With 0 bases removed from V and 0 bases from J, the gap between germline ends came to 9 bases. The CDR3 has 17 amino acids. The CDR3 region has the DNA TGTGCCAGCAGCTTAGCGGCGGCATACTCTGGGGCCAACGTCCTGACTTTC. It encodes CASSLAAAYSGANVLTF.

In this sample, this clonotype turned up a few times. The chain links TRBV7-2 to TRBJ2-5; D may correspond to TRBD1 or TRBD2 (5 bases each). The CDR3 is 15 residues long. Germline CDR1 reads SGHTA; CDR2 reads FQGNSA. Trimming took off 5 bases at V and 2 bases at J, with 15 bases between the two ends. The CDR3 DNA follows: TGTGCCAGCAGCCGGGGCAGTTTTACGCAAGAGACCCAGTACTTC. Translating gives CASSRGSFTQETQYF.

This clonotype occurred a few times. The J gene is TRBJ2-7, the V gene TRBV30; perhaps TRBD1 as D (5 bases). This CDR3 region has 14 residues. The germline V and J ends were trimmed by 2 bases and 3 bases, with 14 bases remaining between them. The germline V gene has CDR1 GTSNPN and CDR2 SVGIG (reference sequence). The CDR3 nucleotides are TGTGCCTGGAGTAAGGGGATGACGGGCTACGAGCAGTACTTC. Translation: CAWSKGMTGYEQYF.

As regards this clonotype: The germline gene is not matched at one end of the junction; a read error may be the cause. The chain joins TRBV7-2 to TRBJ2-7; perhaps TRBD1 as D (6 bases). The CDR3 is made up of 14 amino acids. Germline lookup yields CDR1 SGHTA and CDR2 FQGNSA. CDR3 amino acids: CASSLPSQGYVQYF. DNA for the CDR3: TGTGCCAGCAGCTTGCCTAGCCAGGGGTACGTGCAGTACTTC.

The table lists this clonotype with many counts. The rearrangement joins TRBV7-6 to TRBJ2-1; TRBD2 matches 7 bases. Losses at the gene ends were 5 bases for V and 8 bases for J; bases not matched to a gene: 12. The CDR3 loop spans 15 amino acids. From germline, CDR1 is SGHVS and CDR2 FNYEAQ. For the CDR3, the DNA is TGTGCCAGCAGCAATCTAGCGGTCCCCGGGGATGAGCAGTTCTTC. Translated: CASSNLAVPGDEQFF.

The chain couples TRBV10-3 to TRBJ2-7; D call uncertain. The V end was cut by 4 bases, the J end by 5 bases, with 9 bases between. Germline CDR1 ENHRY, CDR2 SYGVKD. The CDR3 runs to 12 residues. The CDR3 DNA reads TGTGCCATCAGTGCCGCCGGGCACGAGCAGTACTTC. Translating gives CAISAAGHEQYF.

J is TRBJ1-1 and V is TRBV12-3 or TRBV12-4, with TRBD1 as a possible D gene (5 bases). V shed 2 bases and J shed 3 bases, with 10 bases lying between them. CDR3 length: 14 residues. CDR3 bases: TGTGCCAGCAGTTTATTGGGGGGGTACACTGAAGCTTTCTTT. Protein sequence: CASSLLGGYTEAFF.

CDR3 protein: CSASPLATGSGELFF. The CDR3 nucleotides read TGCAGTGCTAGCCCTCTAGCGACTGGATCCGGGGAGCTGTTTTTT. V usage is TRBV20-1 and J usage is TRBJ2-2, with D perhaps matching TRBD2 (6 bases). V lost 3 bases and J 6 bases, leaving 17 bases between the germline ends. The CDR3 loop spans 15 amino acids. Germline assignment: CDR1 DFQATT and CDR2 SNEGSKA (reference sequence).

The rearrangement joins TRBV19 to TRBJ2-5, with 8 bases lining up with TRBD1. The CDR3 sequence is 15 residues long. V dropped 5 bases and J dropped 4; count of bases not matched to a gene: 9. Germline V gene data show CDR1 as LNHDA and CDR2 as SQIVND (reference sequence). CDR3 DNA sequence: TGTGCCAGTAGTGGACGGACAGGGCTGATAGAGACCCAGTACTTC. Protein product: CASSGRTGLIETQYF.

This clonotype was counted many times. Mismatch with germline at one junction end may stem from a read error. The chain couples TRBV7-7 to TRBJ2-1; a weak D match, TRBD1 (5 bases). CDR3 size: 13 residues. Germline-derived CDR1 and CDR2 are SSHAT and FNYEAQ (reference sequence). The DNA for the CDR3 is TGTGCTAGCAGTCCGGACACTTACAATGAGCAGTTCTTC. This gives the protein CASSPDTYNEQFF.

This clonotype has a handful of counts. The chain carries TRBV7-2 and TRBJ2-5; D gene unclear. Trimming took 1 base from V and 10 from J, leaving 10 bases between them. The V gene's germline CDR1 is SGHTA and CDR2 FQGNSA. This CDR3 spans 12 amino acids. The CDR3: CASSLDVGIQYF. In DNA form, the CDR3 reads TGTGCCAGCAGCTTAGATGTTGGTATCCAGTACTTC.

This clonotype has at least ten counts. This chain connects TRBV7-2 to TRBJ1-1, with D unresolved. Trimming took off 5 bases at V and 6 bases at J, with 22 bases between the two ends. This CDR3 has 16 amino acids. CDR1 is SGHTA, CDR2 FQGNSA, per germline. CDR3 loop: CASSGDGWQVYAEAFF. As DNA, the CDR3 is TGTGCCAGCAGCGGAGATGGGTGGCAGGTGTATGCTGAAGCTTTCTTT.

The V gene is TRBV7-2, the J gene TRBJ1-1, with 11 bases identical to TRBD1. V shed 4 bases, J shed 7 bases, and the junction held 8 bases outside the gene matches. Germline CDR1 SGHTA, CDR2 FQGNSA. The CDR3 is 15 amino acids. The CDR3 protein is CASSSPDRGPGEAFF. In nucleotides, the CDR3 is TGTGCCAGCAGCTCCCCGGACAGGGGGCCAGGTGAAGCTTTCTTT.

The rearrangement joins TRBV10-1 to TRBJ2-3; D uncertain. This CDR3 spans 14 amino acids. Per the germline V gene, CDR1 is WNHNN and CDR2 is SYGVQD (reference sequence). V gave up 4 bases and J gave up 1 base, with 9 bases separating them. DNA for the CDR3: TGCGCCAGCAGTGGGACCGTCGGCACAGATACGCAGTATTTT. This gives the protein CASSGTVGTDTQYF.

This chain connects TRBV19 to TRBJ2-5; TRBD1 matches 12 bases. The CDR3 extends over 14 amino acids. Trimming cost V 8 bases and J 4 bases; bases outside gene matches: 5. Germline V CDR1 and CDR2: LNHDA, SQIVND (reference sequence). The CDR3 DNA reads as TGTGCCAGTGGGACAGGGGGCGCGGGAGAGACCCAGTACTTC. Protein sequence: CASGTGGAGETQYF.

CDR3 region: CASSQDDNEQFF. The CDR3 DNA sequence: TGTGCCAGCAGCCAAGATGACAATGAGCAGTTCTTC. The rearrangement joins TRBV4-2 to TRBJ2-1; D not certain. Germline V lookup: CDR1 LGHNA, CDR2 YNFKEQ. Trimming cost V 0 bases and J 5 bases, with 2 bases left between them. This CDR3 spans 12 amino acids.

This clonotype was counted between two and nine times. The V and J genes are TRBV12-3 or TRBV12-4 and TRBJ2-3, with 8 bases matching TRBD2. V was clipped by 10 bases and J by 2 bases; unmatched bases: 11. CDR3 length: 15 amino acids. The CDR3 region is CAILLGRGATDTQYF. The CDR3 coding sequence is TGTGCCATCTTACTGGGGCGGGGGGCCACAGATACGCAGTATTTT.

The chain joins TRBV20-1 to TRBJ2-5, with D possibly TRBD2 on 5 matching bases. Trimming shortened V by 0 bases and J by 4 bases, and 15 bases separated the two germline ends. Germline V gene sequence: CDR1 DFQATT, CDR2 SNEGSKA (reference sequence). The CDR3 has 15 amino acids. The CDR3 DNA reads TGCAGTGCTAGAGAGACCGGGCCCGGGGTAGAGACCCAGTACTTC. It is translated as CSARETGPGVETQYF.

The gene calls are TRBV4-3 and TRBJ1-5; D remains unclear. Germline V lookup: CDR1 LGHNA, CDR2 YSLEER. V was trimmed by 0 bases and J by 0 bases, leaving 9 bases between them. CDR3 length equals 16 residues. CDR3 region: CASSQDRYYSNQPQHF. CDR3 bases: TGCGCCAGCAGCCAAGATCGGTATTATAGCAATCAGCCCCAGCATTTT.

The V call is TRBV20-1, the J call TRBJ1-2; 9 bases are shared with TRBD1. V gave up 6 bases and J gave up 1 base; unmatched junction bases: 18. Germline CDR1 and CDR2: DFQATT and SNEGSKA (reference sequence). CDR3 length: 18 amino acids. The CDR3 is CSALQRPGQGSDNYGYTF. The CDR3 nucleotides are TGCAGTGCGTTACAACGGCCGGGACAGGGTTCCGATAACTATGGCTACACCTTC.

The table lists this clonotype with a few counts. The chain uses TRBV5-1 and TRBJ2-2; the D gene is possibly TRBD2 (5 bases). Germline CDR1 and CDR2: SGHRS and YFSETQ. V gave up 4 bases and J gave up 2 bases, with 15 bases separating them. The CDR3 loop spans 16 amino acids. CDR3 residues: CASSPRAGTNTGELFF. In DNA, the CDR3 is TGCGCCAGCAGCCCGAGGGCAGGAACTAACACCGGGGAGCTGTTTTTT.

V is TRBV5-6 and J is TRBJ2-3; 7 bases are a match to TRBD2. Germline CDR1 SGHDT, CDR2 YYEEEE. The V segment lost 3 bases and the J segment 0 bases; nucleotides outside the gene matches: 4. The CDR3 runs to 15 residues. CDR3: CASSYGLGSTDTQYF. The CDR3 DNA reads TGTGCCAGCAGCTACGGACTAGGGAGCACAGATACGCAGTATTTT.